These 23 T cell receptor beta chains came from one sample sequenced in a study of CDR3 diversity in severe acne. Each CDR3 protein gets one entry after TCRdb re-called the PCR reads with MiXCR. The sample contains 100,000 or so distinct CDR3 sequences, 51% of which appear only once. Sample: blood. All receptors derive from a male donor with acne.

This clonotype has just a few counts. This chain joins TRBV25-1 and TRBJ2-3; D gene unclear. Trimming pared 2 bases from V and 0 bases from J, leaving 9 bases between. The germline V gene has CDR1 MGHDK and CDR2 SYGVNS. This CDR3 is 15 amino acids long. The CDR3 sequence is CASSERGSSTDTQYF. The CDR3 DNA follows: TGTGCCAGCAGTGAACGCGGTTCTAGCACAGATACGCAGTATTTT.

The chain combines TRBV18 with TRBJ2-5; D is uncertain. Between the trimmed V and J ends, which lost 3 bases and 3 bases, there was a span of 14 bases. This CDR3 is built from 15 residues. Germline V gives CDR1 KGHSH, CDR2 LQKENI. CDR3 sequence reads: CASSPNGVLKETQYF. The CDR3 nucleotides are TGTGCCAGCTCACCCAACGGAGTCCTAAAAGAGACCCAGTACTTC. Combining the CDR3 with reference TRBV18 and TRBJ2-5 gives the whole variable domain NAGVMQNPRHLVRRRGQEARLRCSPMKGHSHVYWYRQLPEEGLKFMVYLQKENIIDESGMPKERFSAEFPKEGPSILRIQQVVRGDSAAYFCASSPNGVLKETQYFGPGTRLLVL.

There are many counts of this clonotype. This chain links TRBV6-5 with TRBJ2-7; D is perhaps TRBD2 (7 bases). The CDR3 extends over 16 amino acids. CDR1 MNHEY and CDR2 SVGAGI come from the germline V gene. Trimming removed 9 bases from V and 4 bases from J, with 25 bases in between. The CDR3: CARGREPPGHRYEQYV. The CDR3 DNA follows: TGTGCCAGGGGGAGGGAACCGCCGGGACACCGATACGAGCAGTACGTC.

The chain carries TRBV5-1 and TRBJ2-3; tentatively, D is TRBD1 or TRBD2 (5 bases each). This CDR3 is built from 17 residues. In germline, CDR1 is SGHRS, CDR2 YFSETQ. V was shortened by 4 bases and J by 2 bases, with 20 bases between the two germline ends. The CDR3 region has the DNA TGCGCCAGCAGCACACGCCCGGGACCCGGATACACAGATACGCAGTATTTT. This translates into CASSTRPGPGYTDTQYF. Filled out from reference TRBV5-1 and TRBJ2-3, the complete variable domain reads KAGVTQTPRYLIKTRGQQVTLSCSPISGHRSVSWYQQTPGQGLQFLFEYFSETQRNKGNFPGRFSGRQFSNSRSEMNVSTLELGDSALYLCASSTRPGPGYTDTQYFGPGTRLTVL.

The chain joins TRBV10-2 to TRBJ1-2, with TRBD1 as a possible D gene (6 bases). The CDR3 is made up of 12 amino acids. The V gene's germline CDR1 is WSHSY and CDR2 SAAADI. V shed 8 bases and J shed 7 bases, with 14 bases lying between them. The CDR3 sequence is CASAEGGAGYTF. The CDR3 nucleotides are TGCGCCAGCGCTGAGGGGGGGGCTGGCTACACCTTC.

This chain uses TRBV7-9 with TRBJ2-7; D remains unclear. The V end was cut by 7 bases, the J end by 5 bases, with 21 bases between. The CDR3 is 15 amino acids. CDR1 is SEHNR and CDR2 is FQNEAQ in the germline V gene (reference sequence). DNA of the CDR3: TGTGCCAGCATCCCAACCCCGGCCCTCCTACACGAGCAGTACTTC. Translating gives CASIPTPALLHEQYF.

About this clonotype: A read error is possible here, since a much larger clone lies one base away. This sequence joins TRBV10-3 and TRBJ2-3, with TRBD2 matching 8 bases. Germline V gene lookup returns CDR1 ENHRY and CDR2 SYGVKD. V shed 10 bases and J 4 bases; nucleotides not matched to a gene: 13. This CDR3 is built from 15 residues. The CDR3 region is CARSDEAGGSDTQYF. DNA of the CDR3: TGTGCCAGGAGTGACGAGGCGGGGGGATCAGATACGCAGTATTTT.

The J gene is TRBJ1-6, the V gene TRBV10-3; D unclear. CDR1 is ENHRY and CDR2 is SYGVKD in the germline V gene. The CDR3 has 15 residues. Trimming removed 5 bases at V and 6 bases at J, with 14 bases between. The DNA for the CDR3 is TGTGCCATCAGTCCGGGATCGGAGCTTAATTCACCCCTCCACTTT. This translates into CAISPGSELNSPLHF.

The chain is built from TRBV20-1 and TRBJ1-5, with a weak D call TRBD1 (5 bases). The germline CDR1 and CDR2 sequences are DFQATT and SNEGSKA (reference sequence). This CDR3 has 14 residues. V was shortened by 3 bases and J by 0 bases, with 9 bases between the two germline ends. The CDR3 region is CSASGGNSNQPQHF. CDR3 nucleotide sequence: TGCAGTGCTAGTGGGGGAAATAGCAATCAGCCCCAGCATTTT.

This clonotype was picked up many times. The rearrangement joins TRBV2 to TRBJ1-1; no definite D call. This CDR3 spans 12 amino acids. V dropped 8 bases and J dropped 3 bases, with 10 bases sitting between them. Germline loops: CDR1 SNHLY, CDR2 FYNNEI. The CDR3, as DNA: TGTGCCAGCGGGTACATGTACACTGAAGCTTTCTTT. This gives the protein CASGYMYTEAFF.

The J gene is TRBJ2-2, the V gene TRBV12-3 or TRBV12-4, with TRBD1 matching over 10 bases. The CDR3 contains 20 residues. J gave up 3 bases and V 5 bases, and 18 bases lay outside the gene matches. CDR3 amino acids: CASSTRRTGGVSVYTGELFF. CDR3 nucleotide sequence: TGTGCCAGCAGTACGAGGCGGACAGGGGGTGTCAGTGTGTACACCGGGGAGCTGTTTTTT.

V is TRBV2 and J is TRBJ1-1; D unresolved. The CDR3 is 14 amino acids. Germline lookup yields CDR1 SNHLY and CDR2 FYNNEI. The V gene lost 5 bases and the J gene lost 5 bases, with 15 bases spanning the gap. The CDR3: CASSPGGYGTEAFF. The CDR3 DNA is TGTGCCAGCAGTCCAGGCGGGTATGGAACTGAAGCTTTCTTT.

The rearrangement uses TRBV24-1 and TRBJ1-1; the D gene is possibly TRBD1 (5 bases). Germline V lookup: CDR1 KGHDR, CDR2 SFDVKD. CDR3 size: 12 residues. The ends were cut back, 4 bases at V and 3 bases at J, with 5 bases in the middle. The CDR3 bases are TGTGCCACCAGTGAGGGGGACACTGAAGCTTTCTTT. Its protein is CATSEGDTEAFF.

This clonotype showed up many times. The V call is TRBV3-1, the J call TRBJ2-7; D ambiguous. Germline V gene sequence: CDR1 LGHDT, CDR2 YNNKEL (reference sequence). V shed 0 bases and J shed 2 bases, with 11 bases lying between them. The CDR3 sequence is 15 residues long. The CDR3 loop reads CASSQEGGLTYEQYF. The CDR3 coding sequence is TGTGCCAGCAGCCAAGAAGGTGGGTTGACCTACGAGCAGTACTTC.

As DNA, the CDR3 is TGTGCCAGCGGACCTACTAATCAGCCCCAGCATTTT. This translates into CASGPTNQPQHF. The chain carries TRBV2 and TRBJ1-5; D is uncertain. The CDR3 extends over 12 amino acids. Germline loops: CDR1 SNHLY, CDR2 FYNNEI. V shed 8 bases and J shed 4 bases, with 9 bases lying between them.

This clonotype was found many times. The V call is TRBV7-9, the J call TRBJ2-3, with 9 bases matching TRBD2. Germline lookup yields CDR1 SEHNR and CDR2 FQNEAQ (reference sequence). This CDR3 spans 14 amino acids. The chain's CDR3 is CGGSSGENTDTQYF. The CDR3 DNA follows: TGTGGGGGATCTAGCGGGGAAAATACAGATACGCAGTATTTT.

This clonotype appeared many times. The chain links TRBV28 to TRBJ2-7; 11 bases map to TRBD1. This CDR3 has 13 residues. CDR1 and CDR2 from the germline V gene are MDHEN and SYDVKM. J gave up 6 bases and V 6 bases, and 4 bases lay outside the gene matches. This CDR3 reads CASRPGQGGEQYF. The CDR3 DNA follows: TGTGCCAGCAGGCCGGGACAGGGGGGCGAGCAGTACTTC. Together with reference TRBV28 and TRBJ2-7, the CDR3 gives the full variable domain: DVKVTQSSRYLVKRTGEKVFLECVQDMDHENMFWYRQDPGLGLRLIYFSYDVKMKEKGDIPEGYSVSREKKERFSLILESASTNQTSMYLCASRPGQGGEQYFGPGTRLTVT.

Regarding this clonotype: One base away lies a much larger clone, so this may be a sequencing read error. V usage is TRBV9 and J usage is TRBJ2-1, with D hard to call. Trimming stripped 0 bases from V and 7 bases from J, with 11 bases between. The CDR3 sequence is 14 residues long. Germline loops: CDR1 SGDLS, CDR2 YYNGEE. This chain's CDR3 is CASSVEGFVNEQFF. The CDR3 DNA follows: TGTGCCAGCAGCGTAGAGGGATTCGTAAATGAGCAGTTCTTC.

About this clonotype itself: A single base separates this from a much larger clone, so it may be a read error. V and J are TRBV2 and TRBJ1-1, with D uncertain. The V gene's germline CDR1 is SNHLY and CDR2 FYNNEI. Trimming shortened V by 5 bases and J by 4 bases, and 8 bases separated the two germline ends. The CDR3 consists of 12 residues. CDR3 residues: CASSPTLTEAFF. As DNA, the CDR3 is TGTGCCAGCAGTCCAACACTCACTGAAGCTTTCTTT.

The chain combines TRBV7-9 with TRBJ2-7; a weak D match, TRBD1 (5 bases). CDR1 and CDR2 from the germline V gene are SEHNR and FQNEAQ (reference sequence). This CDR3 is built from 14 residues. V was pared by 5 bases and J by 2 bases, with 13 bases between. This CDR3 reads CASSPSGATYEQYF. The CDR3 bases are TGTGCCAGCAGCCCTAGTGGGGCCACCTACGAGCAGTACTTC.

In its sample, this clonotype was seen a few times. V is TRBV20-1 and J is TRBJ1-1; 9 bases map to TRBD1. Losses at the gene ends were 1 base for V and 2 bases for J; bases not matched to a gene: 11. The CDR3 sequence is 17 residues long. The germline V gene has CDR1 DFQATT and CDR2 SNEGSKA (reference sequence). CDR3 bases: TGCAGTGCTAGAGGCACAGGGGGCACGGGAGGTAACACTGAAGCTTTCTTT. This codes for CSARGTGGTGGNTEAFF.

On this clonotype itself: This may stem from a read error, because a much larger clone lies one nucleotide away. The chain is built from TRBV6-4 and TRBJ1-6; 9 nucleotides line up with TRBD1. The germline gives CDR1 MRHNA, CDR2 SNTAGT. V shed 3 bases, J shed 7 bases, and the junction held 4 bases outside the gene matches. This CDR3 is built from 15 residues. CDR3 sequence (DNA): TGTGCCAGCAGTGAATCGACAGGGGGAAATTCACCCCTCCACTTT. Translation gives CASSESTGGNSPLHF.

The chain carries TRBV10-1 and TRBJ2-3, with 9 positions matching TRBD1. CDR1 is WNHNN, CDR2 SYGVQD, per germline (reference sequence). The CDR3 loop spans 14 amino acids. Germline trimming cut 2 bases from V and 3 bases from J; bases unmatched to any gene: 0. Here the CDR3 DNA reads TGCGCCAGCAGTGAGGGGACAGGGACAGATACGCAGTATTTT. Its translation: CASSEGTGTDTQYF.